This TCR beta chain was profiled in a study of blood T cell repertoires in COVID-19. At the level of the study: The study drew acute and convalescent COVID-19 samples from the United States, Italy and Spain.

Only in-frame clones appear in the TCRdb table, and some are missing; sequencing was by immunoSEQ multiplex PCR. The table has around 320,000 clones, about nine tenths seen once; the top ten hold under 8%. There are 16 residues in the CDR3. The TCR comes from a woman aged 30 to 39 who had recovered from COVID-19. The V call is TRBV21-1, the J call TRBJ1-1; the table names TRBD1, a call not compared with the DNA. TRBV21-1 is termed a pseudogene. Sequencing was carried out using peripheral blood. The CDR3 sequence is CASSKVTGHENTEAFF. CDR3 nucleotide sequence: TGTGCCAGCAGCAAAGTCACTGGACATGAGAACACTGAAGCTTTCTTT.